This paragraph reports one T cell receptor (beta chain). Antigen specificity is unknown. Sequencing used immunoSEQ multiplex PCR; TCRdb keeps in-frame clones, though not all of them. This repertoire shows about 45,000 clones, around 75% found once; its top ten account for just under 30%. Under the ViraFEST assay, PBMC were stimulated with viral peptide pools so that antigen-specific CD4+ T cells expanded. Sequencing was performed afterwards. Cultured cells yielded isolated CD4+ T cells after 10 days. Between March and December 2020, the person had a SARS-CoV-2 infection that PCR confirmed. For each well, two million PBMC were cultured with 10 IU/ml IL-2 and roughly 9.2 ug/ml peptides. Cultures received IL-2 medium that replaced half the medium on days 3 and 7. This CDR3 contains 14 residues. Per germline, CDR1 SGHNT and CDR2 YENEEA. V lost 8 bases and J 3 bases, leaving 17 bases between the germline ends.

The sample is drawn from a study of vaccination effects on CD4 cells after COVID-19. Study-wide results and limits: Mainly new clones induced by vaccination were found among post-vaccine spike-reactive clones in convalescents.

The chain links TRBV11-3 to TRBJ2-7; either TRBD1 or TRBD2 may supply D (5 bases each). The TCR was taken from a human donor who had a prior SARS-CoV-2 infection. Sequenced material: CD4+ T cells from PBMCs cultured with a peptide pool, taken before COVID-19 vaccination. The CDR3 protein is CASRPGTDFYEQYF. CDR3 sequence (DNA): TGTGCCAGCCGCCCAGGGACGGACTTCTACGAGCAGTACTTC.